This paragraph reports one TCR beta chain. Its target is unknown. Under the authors' procedure: The authors used CDR3 differences across clinicopathological groups to build a distant-metastasis classifier for papillary thyroid cancer. TCRdb re-called clones from the PCR reads using MiXCR. The V and J calls come from TCRdb's annotation, not from the publication. The table includes 50,000 to 65,000 clones, about 4% detected once. The data were obtained in a study of metastatic and nonmetastatic thyroid tumors. Study as a whole: The study looked at repertoires side by side in blood and in tumor or nodule tissue from malignant and benign thyroid patients.

Patients underwent thyroid surgery, and none had received any treatment before it. Findings and caveats of the study: For both blood and tumor, malignant thyroid tumors reportedly showed significantly higher TCR beta diversity than benign nodules did.

The source of this sequence is a female donor with papillary thyroid cancer or a benign thyroid nodule (not recorded which). Some clones in this sample may be carry-over from other donors' samples. The specimen was blood.

The CDR3 is CASSYARDTYQPQHF. CDR3 nucleotides: TGTGCCAGCAGTTACGCCCGGGACACCTATCAGCCCCAGCATTTT. The chain uses TRBV6-2 or TRBV6-3 and TRBJ1-5; D is possibly TRBD1 (6 bases). V gave up 2 bases and J gave up 5 bases, with 13 bases separating them. This CDR3 comprises 15 residues. Germline V gene sequence: CDR1 MNHEY, CDR2 SVGEGT.